This T cell receptor (beta chain) was identified in a study of T cell responses to AZD1222 COVID-19 vaccine. Remarks on this clone: Antigen unknown.

Whole-study findings and limits: Across spike, vaccine-associated CD4 TCRs were found, dominant at 160-218 and 743-854. In the spike-specific TCR repertoire, nearly half reportedly target unmutated variant regions. Clonal diversity was possibly underestimated, and white British individuals and females predominated among donors.

The protocol was immunoSEQ multiplex PCR, while the TCRdb copy is restricted to in-frame clones and leaves out a portion. The table shows around 130,000 clones, with approximately 93% occurring only once. This receptor was obtained from an adult in good health. The material was peripheral blood, obtained on day 0 of AZD1222 vaccination.

CDR3 in amino acids: CASSVEQGGEQYF. The CDR3, as DNA: TGTGCCAGCAGCGTAGAACAGGGCGGGGAGCAGTACTTC. V usage is TRBV9 and J usage is TRBJ2-7, with a possible D match to TRBD1 (6 bases). V lost 0 bases, J lost 7 bases, and 11 bases lay in between. CDR3 length: 13 residues. Per the germline V gene, CDR1 is SGDLS and CDR2 is YYNGEE. The entire variable domain, with the rest obtained from reference TRBV9 and TRBJ2-7, is as follows: DSGVTQTPKHLITATGQRVTLRCSPRSGDLSVYWYQQSLDQGLQFLIQYYNGEERAKGNILERFSAQQFPDLHSELNLSSLELGDSALYFCASSVEQGGEQYFGPGTRLTVT.